Each of the 30 T cell receptor beta chains below was sequenced from the same sample in a study of T cell responses to AZD1222 COVID-19 vaccine. Libraries were prepared by immunoSEQ multiplex PCR; TCRdb keeps only in-frame clonotypes and omits some of them. The data contain approximately 69,000 clones, roughly 85% of them seen just once; the ten biggest clones take up around a quarter. The input for sequencing was peripheral blood, taken 28 days after the second AZD1222 dose. The source is an adult who received the AZD1222 COVID-19 vaccine.

The chain recombines TRBV6-5 with TRBJ2-5; D is uncertain. Germline CDR1 and CDR2: MNHEY and SVGAGI. The CDR3 is 14 residues long. Trimming removed 0 bases from V and 3 bases from J, with 8 bases in between. The CDR3 DNA follows: TGTGCCAGCAGTTACTCGGGCGTAAAAGAGACCCAGTACTTC. This codes for CASSYSGVKETQYF.

The V call is TRBV19, the J call TRBJ2-7; the D is unclear. CDR1 is LNHDA and CDR2 is SQIVND in the germline V gene (reference sequence). The CDR3 totals 13 residues. V was trimmed by 5 bases and J by 2 bases, leaving 10 bases between them. The DNA of the CDR3 is TGTGCCAGTAGTGCGGTACCAGCCTACGAGCAGTACTTC. Protein sequence: CASSAVPAYEQYF.

V usage is TRBV5-1 and J usage is TRBJ1-2; 7 bases are shared with TRBD1. Unmatched junction bases numbered 0, after V lost 0 bases and J lost 7 bases. There are 12 residues in the CDR3. Germline CDR1 reads SGHRS; CDR2 reads YFSETQ. The CDR3 bases are TGCGCCAGCAGCTTGGACAGGGGTGGCTACACCTTC. As protein: CASSLDRGGYTF. The full variable domain, in which reference TRBV5-1 and TRBJ1-2 provide the parts outside the CDR3, is KAGVTQTPRYLIKTRGQQVTLSCSPISGHRSVSWYQQTPGQGLQFLFEYFSETQRNKGNFPGRFSGRQFSNSRSEMNVSTLELGDSALYLCASSLDRGGYTFGSGTRLTVV.

This chain connects TRBV5-1 to TRBJ2-1; D is undetermined. The germline V gene encodes CDR1 SGHRS and CDR2 YFSETQ. Trimming took 5 bases from V and 4 from J, leaving 7 bases between them. This CDR3 has 12 amino acids. The chain's CDR3 is CASRQSYNEQFF. CDR3 DNA: TGCGCCAGCAGACAATCGTACAATGAGCAGTTCTTC.

The V call is TRBV7-9, the J call TRBJ1-1; D is unclear. Germline V CDR1 and CDR2: SEHNR, FQNEAQ (reference sequence). V lost 1 base to trimming and J lost 7 bases, with 13 bases between them. The CDR3 contains 14 residues. Here the CDR3 reads CASSLDLTQDEAFF. The CDR3 nucleotides read TGTGCCAGCAGCTTAGATTTGACTCAGGATGAAGCTTTCTTT.

The V and J genes are TRBV6-1 and TRBJ2-3; D is perhaps TRBD2 (5 bases). V was cut by 1 base and J by 4 bases, with 6 bases left in between. CDR1 and CDR2 from the germline V gene are MNHNS and SASEGT. CDR3 size: 13 residues. CDR3 in DNA: TGTGCCAGCAGTGAAGGAGGGTCAGATACGCAGTATTTT. Amino acids: CASSEGGSDTQYF.

This clone was counted between two and nine times. This chain links TRBV5-1 with TRBJ1-1; unclear D gene. The germline CDR1 and CDR2 sequences are SGHRS and YFSETQ. The CDR3 totals 13 residues. V was pared by 3 bases and J by 1 base, with 7 bases between. The CDR3 loop is CASSYQPNTEAFF. CDR3 sequence (DNA): TGCGCCAGCAGCTATCAACCGAACACTGAAGCTTTCTTT. The full variable domain, rest sourced from reference TRBV5-1 and TRBJ1-1, is KAGVTQTPRYLIKTRGQQVTLSCSPISGHRSVSWYQQTPGQGLQFLFEYFSETQRNKGNFPGRFSGRQFSNSRSEMNVSTLELGDSALYLCASSYQPNTEAFFGQGTRLTVV.

This chain connects TRBV11-2 to TRBJ2-5, with 7 positions matching TRBD2. The V gene end was trimmed by 5 bases and the J gene end by 1 base; junction bases not matched to a gene: 4. This CDR3 region has 14 residues. Germline CDR1 SGHAT, CDR2 FQNNGV. The DNA of the CDR3 is TGTGCCAGCAGCACACTAGCGACCCAAGAGACCCAGTACTTC. Amino acids: CASSTLATQETQYF. The full variable domain, its missing parts supplied by reference TRBV11-2 and TRBJ2-5, is EAGVAQSPRYKIIEKRQSVAFWCNPISGHATLYWYQQILGQGPKLLIQFQNNGVVDDSQLPKDRFSAERLKGVDSTLKIQPAKLEDSAVYLCASSTLATQETQYFGPGTRLLVL.

The chain employs TRBV10-2 and TRBJ2-1; 11 bases are shared with TRBD1. CDR1 and CDR2 (germline): WSHSY, SAAADI. This CDR3 has 18 residues. The V and J ends lost 0 bases and 4 bases, in that order; junction bases with no gene match: 8. In DNA form, the CDR3 reads TGCGCCAGCAGTGAGTCGAGGCCCGGGACAGGGGGTTACAATGAGCAGTTCTTC. Translating gives CASSESRPGTGGYNEQFF.

V usage is TRBV5-1 and J usage is TRBJ1-2; no definite D call. Germline CDR1 SGHRS, CDR2 YFSETQ. V lost 1 base and J lost 4, with 14 bases in between. This CDR3 is built from 15 residues. The CDR3 nucleotides are TGCGCCAGCAGCTTGACTCTTGGTCAGAGCTATGGCTACACCTTC. It translates to CASSLTLGQSYGYTF.

This clone appeared a single time. The chain recombines TRBV5-1 with TRBJ1-2; D unresolved. CDR3 size: 13 residues. V lost 4 bases and J lost 7, with 14 bases in between. CDR1 SGHRS and CDR2 YFSETQ come from the germline V gene. CDR3 loop: CASSQNTVGGYTF. CDR3 coding DNA: TGCGCCAGCAGCCAAAACACGGTGGGTGGCTACACCTTC.

V is TRBV28 and J is TRBJ1-1; D perhaps matches TRBD1 (6 bases). CDR1 is MDHEN and CDR2 is SYDVKM in the germline V gene. V was shortened by 11 bases and J by 2 bases, with 12 bases between the two germline ends. The CDR3 has 12 amino acids. Here the CDR3 reads CAGMGANTEAFF. The CDR3 region has the DNA TGTGCCGGAATGGGGGCTAACACTGAAGCTTTCTTT.

The chain has TRBV9 and TRBJ1-6; D unclear. Looked up from germline, CDR1 is SGDLS and CDR2 is YYNGEE. V lost 3 bases, J lost 9 bases, and 16 bases lay in between. CDR3 length equals 15 residues. CDR3 bases: TGTGCCAGCAGCGACCGGGTTGGGCGCGGTTCACCCCTCCACTTT. This gives the protein CASSDRVGRGSPLHF.

V usage is TRBV19 and J usage is TRBJ2-1; D might be TRBD1 or TRBD2, each matching 6 bases. The V gene's germline CDR1 is LNHDA and CDR2 SQIVND (reference sequence). The CDR3 length is 13 residues. Trimming took off 4 bases at V and 6 bases at J, with 10 bases between the two ends. CDR3 residues: CASSNGGVNEQFF. The CDR3 nucleotides are TGTGCCAGTAGTAACGGGGGCGTCAATGAGCAGTTCTTC.

Of note for this clone: Germline is not matched at one junction end, which may reflect a read error. The gene calls are TRBV5-1 and TRBJ2-2; D is perhaps TRBD1 (6 bases). Germline CDR1 and CDR2: SGHRS and YFSETQ. This CDR3 spans 13 amino acids. CDR3 nucleotide sequence: TGCGCCAGCAGCTTAGCGACAGAAGGGGGGCTGTTTTTT. Protein sequence: CASSLATEGGLFF. Together with reference TRBV5-1 and TRBJ2-2, the CDR3 gives the full variable domain: KAGVTQTPRYLIKTRGQQVTLSCSPISGHRSVSWYQQTPGQGLQFLFEYFSETQRNKGNFPGRFSGRQFSNSRSEMNVSTLELGDSALYLCASSLATEGGLFFGEGSRLTVL.

The V gene is TRBV5-6, the J gene TRBJ1-1, with no clear D. Trimming removed 2 bases from V and 0 bases from J, with 14 bases in between. The CDR3 totals 16 residues. CDR1 is SGHDT and CDR2 is YYEEEE in the germline V gene. CDR3 nucleotide sequence: TGTGCCAGCAGCTTTCGGACTTATACGGTGAACACTGAAGCTTTCTTT. Its protein is CASSFRTYTVNTEAFF.

V and J are TRBV7-2 and TRBJ2-3; unclear D gene. The ends were cut back, 0 bases at V and 2 bases at J, with 6 bases in the middle. The CDR3 consists of 14 residues. Germline V lookup: CDR1 SGHTA, CDR2 FQGNSA. CDR3 amino acids: CASSLAVLTDTQYF. The CDR3 DNA follows: TGTGCCAGCAGCTTAGCGGTGCTCACAGATACGCAGTATTTT.

This CDR3 reads CASKVGAPTNEKLFF. In nucleotides, the CDR3 is TGTGCCAGCAAGGTGGGGGCCCCAACTAATGAAAAACTGTTTTTT. This rearrangement joins TRBV6-5 to TRBJ1-4; maybe TRBD1 (6 bases). CDR1 and CDR2 (germline): MNHEY, SVGAGI. The CDR3 covers 15 residues. With 7 bases removed from V and 0 bases from J, the gap between germline ends came to 12 bases.

This clone was counted once. V and J are TRBV4-1 and TRBJ1-2; D possibly corresponds to TRBD1 (6 bases). Germline V gene sequence: CDR1 MGHRA, CDR2 YSYEKL. CDR3 size: 17 residues. Trimming took 1 base from V and 8 from J, leaving 23 bases between them. This CDR3 is CASSQGVVGQSREGYTF. DNA for the CDR3: TGCGCCAGCAGCCAAGGGGTGGTTGGACAGTCTAGGGAAGGCTACACCTTC.

The chain links TRBV4-1 to TRBJ2-7, with D perhaps TRBD1 or TRBD2 (5 bases each). The V gene's germline CDR1 is MGHRA and CDR2 YSYEKL. The V and J ends lost 1 base and 2 bases respectively, with 9 bases between them. The CDR3 is 14 amino acids. The CDR3 protein is CASSQVGRTYEQYF. The CDR3 DNA sequence: TGCGCCAGCAGCCAAGTGGGACGGACCTACGAGCAGTACTTC.

The rearrangement links TRBV6-5 to TRBJ2-5; the match to TRBD1 covers 7 bases. V was pared by 4 bases and J by 5 bases, with 10 bases of the junction left unmatched. Germline V CDR1 and CDR2: MNHEY, SVGAGI. The CDR3 extends over 15 amino acids. The CDR3 sequence is CASSSRTTGAETQYF. The CDR3 DNA reads TGTGCCAGCAGTTCTCGGACAACAGGGGCGGAGACCCAGTACTTC.

The genes are TRBV2 and TRBJ1-4; D remains ambiguous. Trimming cost V 3 bases and J 4 bases, with 9 bases left between them. CDR1 SNHLY and CDR2 FYNNEI come from the germline V gene. CDR3 length: 14 residues. The CDR3 DNA reads as TGTGCCAGCAGTGATAGGGCGCATAATGAAAAACTGTTTTTT. Its translation: CASSDRAHNEKLFF. Based on the CDR3 plus reference TRBV2 and TRBJ1-4, the full variable domain is EPEVTQTPSHQVTQMGQEVILRCVPISNHLYFYWYRQILGQKVEFLVSFYNNEISEKSEIFDDQFSVERPDGSNFTLKIRSTKLEDSAMYFCASSDRAHNEKLFFGSGTQLSVL.

There are a few counts of this clone. The CDR3 coding sequence is TGTGCCAGTAGTGGCCTCGAGGCGAAATCCTACGAGCAGTACTTC. Protein product: CASSGLEAKSYEQYF. This chain uses TRBV19 with TRBJ2-7; D remains ambiguous. Germline V gene lookup returns CDR1 LNHDA and CDR2 SQIVND (reference sequence). Trimming left V 5 bases short and J 1 base short, with 15 bases between. The CDR3 loop spans 15 amino acids.

This CDR3 is CASVRRGNYGYTF. CDR3 sequence (DNA): TGCGCCAGCGTCCGACGGGGGAACTATGGCTACACCTTC. The chain uses TRBV10-2 and TRBJ1-2, with D maybe TRBD1 (5 bases). The CDR3 covers 13 residues. Germline V gene lookup returns CDR1 WSHSY and CDR2 SAAADI. V lost 8 bases, J lost 2 bases, and 12 bases lay in between.

The rearrangement uses TRBV12-5 and TRBJ1-2; weak D call: TRBD1 (6 bases). From germline, CDR1 is LGHNT and CDR2 FRNRAP. Trimming pared 3 bases from V and 7 bases from J, leaving 12 bases between. This CDR3 has 13 amino acids. This chain's CDR3 is CASGFGGAGGYTF. CDR3 sequence (DNA): TGTGCTAGTGGTTTTGGGGGCGCGGGTGGCTACACCTTC. Full variable domain (rest looked up from reference TRBV12-5 and TRBJ1-2): DARVTQTPRHKVTEMGQEVTMRCQPILGHNTVFWYRQTMMQGLELLAYFRNRAPLDDSGMPKDRFSAEMPDATLATLKIQPSEPRDSAVYFCASGFGGAGGYTFGSGTRLTVV.

This clone was seen only a few times. V gene TRBV12-3 or TRBV12-4 combines with J gene TRBJ1-2; D is unresolved. V lost 5 bases to trimming and J lost 8 bases, with 12 bases between them. The CDR3 extends over 12 amino acids. CDR3 loop: CASSPVPGGYTF. Written as DNA, the CDR3 is TGTGCCAGCAGTCCCGTCCCGGGGGGCTACACCTTC.

V is TRBV6-5 and J is TRBJ1-4; no reliable D call. CDR3 length: 13 amino acids. V was cut by 2 bases and J by 8 bases, with 9 bases left in between. CDR1 is MNHEY, CDR2 SVGAGI, per germline. DNA for the CDR3: TGTGCCAGCAGTTACCGTCCGACGGAAAAACTGTTTTTT. Residues: CASSYRPTEKLFF.

The rearrangement uses TRBV2 and TRBJ2-7; TRBD1 aligns across 7 bases. Germline trimming cut 2 bases from V and 0 bases from J; bases unmatched to any gene: 7. The CDR3 totals 16 residues. Germline CDR1 reads SNHLY; CDR2 reads FYNNEI. The CDR3 sequence: CASSELQGTSSYEQYF. The DNA of the CDR3 is TGTGCCAGCAGTGAATTACAGGGGACCAGCTCCTACGAGCAGTACTTC. The whole variable domain, filled in from reference TRBV2 and TRBJ2-7, reads EPEVTQTPSHQVTQMGQEVILRCVPISNHLYFYWYRQILGQKVEFLVSFYNNEISEKSEIFDDQFSVERPDGSNFTLKIRSTKLEDSAMYFCASSELQGTSSYEQYFGPGTRLTVT.

The chain joins TRBV19 to TRBJ2-7, with TRBD1 matching 7 bases. This CDR3 comprises 13 residues. Looked up from germline, CDR1 is LNHDA and CDR2 is SQIVND (reference sequence). The ends lost 5 bases at V and 7 bases at J; junction bases unmatched: 8. CDR3 loop: CASSPRQGREQYF. Here the CDR3 DNA reads TGTGCCAGTAGTCCCCGACAGGGACGTGAGCAGTACTTC.

This chain joins TRBV10-3 and TRBJ1-2; D is ambiguous. The V gene lost 11 bases and the J gene lost 5 bases, with 18 bases spanning the gap. The V gene's germline CDR1 is ENHRY and CDR2 SYGVKD. CDR3 length: 13 residues. This CDR3 is CALQEPNQYGYTF. In DNA form, the CDR3 reads TGTGCCCTCCAGGAGCCAAACCAATATGGCTACACCTTC.